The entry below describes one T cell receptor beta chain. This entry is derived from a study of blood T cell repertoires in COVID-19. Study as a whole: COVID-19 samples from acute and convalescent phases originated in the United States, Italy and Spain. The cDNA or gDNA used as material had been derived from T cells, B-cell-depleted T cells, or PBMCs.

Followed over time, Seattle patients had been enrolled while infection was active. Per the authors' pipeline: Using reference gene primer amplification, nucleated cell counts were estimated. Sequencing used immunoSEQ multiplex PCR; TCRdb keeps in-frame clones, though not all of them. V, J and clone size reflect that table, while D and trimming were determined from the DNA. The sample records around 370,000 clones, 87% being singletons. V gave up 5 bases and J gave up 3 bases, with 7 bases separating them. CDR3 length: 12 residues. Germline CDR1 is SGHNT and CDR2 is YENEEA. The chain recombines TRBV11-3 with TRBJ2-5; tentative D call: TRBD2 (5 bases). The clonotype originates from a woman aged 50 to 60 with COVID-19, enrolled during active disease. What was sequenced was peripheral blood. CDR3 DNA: TGTGCCAGCAGCATCGGGGAAGAGACCCAGTACTTC. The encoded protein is CASSIGEETQYF. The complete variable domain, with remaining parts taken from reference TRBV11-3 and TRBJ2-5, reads EAGVVQSPRYKIIEKKQPVAFWCNPISGHNTLYWYLQNLGQGPELLIRYENEEAVDDSQLPKDRFSAERLKGVDSTLKIQPAELGDSAVYLCASSIGEETQYFGPGTRLLVL.